This record concerns one T cell receptor (beta chain) sequence. The data derive from a study of blood T cell repertoires in COVID-19. Study at large: Whether acute or convalescent, the COVID-19 samples came from the United States, Italy and Spain.

In the authors' workflow: Amplified reference gene primers provided the basis for estimating nucleated cell counts. Libraries were prepared by immunoSEQ multiplex PCR; TCRdb keeps only in-frame clonotypes and omits some of them. The D gene and trimming were derived from the DNA, and the V and J assignments and clone size from that table. Here the sample spans 200,000 or so clones, 83% being singletons. Trimming removed 4 bases at V and 8 bases at J, with 9 bases between. Germline V gene lookup returns CDR1 KGHSH and CDR2 LQKENI. The length of the CDR3 is 13 residues. V gene TRBV18 combines with J gene TRBJ1-6, with TRBD1 as a possible D gene (6 bases). The sequencing input was peripheral blood. The TCR originated in a woman aged 40 to 55 with acute or convalescent COVID-19. The DNA for the CDR3 is TGTGCCAGCTCACAAGGACAGTATTCACCCCTCCACTTT. Encoded protein: CASSQGQYSPLHF.